This TCR beta chain emerged from a study of blood T cell repertoires in COVID-19. Study summary: COVID-19 samples collected from the United States, Italy and Spain covered acute and convalescent phases. The analysed material was cDNA or gDNA that came from T cells, B-cell-depleted T cells, or PBMCs.

In the original workflow: Amplification of reference gene primers was used by the study to estimate nucleated cell counts. Clones were sequenced by immunoSEQ multiplex PCR, and TCRdb holds only the in-frame ones, with some missing. The V and J calls and the clone size are those of that table, but D and trimming were determined from the DNA. The repertoire includes roughly 280,000 clones, approximately 83% of them detected once, and 8% to 13% sits in the top ten. The CDR3 consists of 15 residues. Germline V gene data show CDR1 as SNHLY and CDR2 as FYNNEI. J was trimmed by 5 bases and V by 7 bases; bases with no gene match: 10.

The chain recombines TRBV2 with TRBJ1-4, with 7 nucleotides matching TRBD1. Sequencing used peripheral blood. This sequence originates from a woman aged 70-85 years with acute or convalescent COVID-19. For the CDR3, the DNA is TGTGCCAGCAAGTTGGCCGGGACAGAAAATGAAAAACTGTTTTTT. This gives the protein CASKLAGTENEKLFF. The variable domain in full, completed from reference TRBV2 and TRBJ1-4, reads EPEVTQTPSHQVTQMGQEVILRCVPISNHLYFYWYRQILGQKVEFLVSFYNNEISEKSEIFDDQFSVERPDGSNFTLKIRSTKLEDSAMYFCASKLAGTENEKLFFGSGTQLSVL.